A selection of T cell receptor beta chains follows, all from one sample in a study of regulatory T cells in long-lasting Graves disease. TCRdb re-called the multiplex PCR reads with MiXCR, one entry per CDR3 protein. The sample shows 400,000 to 500,000 distinct CDR3 sequences, approximately 16% of them seen only once. In addition, the sample was reused for a study of T cells in Graves' hyperthyroidism and ophthalmopathy.

The source was peripheral blood mononuclear cells (PBMCs), collected at new diagnosis, from a patient treated with antithyroid drugs. These receptors were collected from a woman in her thirties with Graves disease. Each CDR3 is given with its conserved first and last residue. Fields, in order: D gene, J gene, CDR3 length, V gene, clone size, CDR3 DNA, CDR3 protein. D genes are given only for firm matches. Where a row states a size, it is once, few, many or the class of an expanded clone; other rows omit it.

NA | TRBJ1-1 | 16 | TRBV27 | many | TGTGCCAGCAGTTTAATGGGGACGCCTCCTCTCACTGAAGCTTTCTTT | CASSLMGTPPLTEAFF
NA | TRBJ2-7 | 14 | TRBV11-2 | few | TGTGCCAGCAGCTGTGCAGGGTTAAATTACGAGCAGTACTTC | CASSCAGLNYEQYF
NA | TRBJ2-2 | 15 | TRBV10-2 | NA | TGCGCCAGCAGTGAGTCGTACAGGAACACCGGGGAGCTGTTTTTT | CASSESYRNTGELFF
NA | TRBJ2-1 | 12 | TRBV4-3 | many | TGCGCCAGCAGCCAAGGAAGTGATGAGCAGTTCTTC | CASSQGSDEQFF
NA | TRBJ1-2 | 16 | TRBV4-3 | few | TGCGCCAGCAGCCAAGAATCGTCAGGGGCTATTAGTGGCTACACCTTC | CASSQESSGAISGYTF
NA | TRBJ1-1 | 17 | TRBV28 | few | TGTGCCAGCAGTTTCCAGGGCCGGACGGGTACGAACACTGAAGCTTTCTTT | CASSFQGRTGTNTEAFF
NA | TRBJ1-5 | 17 | TRBV20-1 | NA | TGCAGTGCTGGGATACGGGCGGAGGGGGGAGGCAATCAGCCCCAGCATTTT | CSAGIRAEGGGNQPQHF
NA | TRBJ1-5 | 16 | TRBV6-2/TRBV6-3 | NA | TGTGCCAGCAGTTACTCCTATCTACCGAGCAATCAGCCCCAGCATTTT | CASSYSYLPSNQPQHF
NA | TRBJ2-3 | 15 | TRBV20-1 | many | TGCAGTGCTCACCCAGTAGGGGCCCCGCTGGGTACGCAGTATTTT | CSAHPVGAPLGTQYF
NA | TRBJ2-2 | 15 | TRBV24-1 | NA | TGTGCCACCAGCAAGACTCGCCTTGGAACCGGGGAGCTGTTTTTT | CATSKTRLGTGELFF
NA | TRBJ1-1 | 13 | TRBV14 | many | TGTGCCAGCAGCGGGGGGGGTAACACTGAAGCTTTCTTT | CASSGGGNTEAFF
TRBD2 | TRBJ2-1 | 16 | TRBV29-1 | NA | TGCAGCGGGGGGACTAGCGGGAGGGTAGTCTACAATGAGCAGTTCTTC | CSGGTSGRVVYNEQFF
TRBD2 | TRBJ2-7 | 16 | TRBV20-1 | many | TGCAGTGCTAGTGGAGGACTAGCGGGCTGGACTTTTGAGCAGTACTTC | CSASGGLAGWTFEQYF
NA | TRBJ1-6 | 15 | TRBV7-8 | many | TGTGCCAGCCACCCGGGGGTCCTATTAAGTTCACCCCTCCACTTT | CASHPGVLLSSPLHF
NA | TRBJ2-1 | 13 | TRBV20-1 | many | TGCAGTGCTAGAGCCGGGACTTGGAATGAGCAGTTCTTC | CSARAGTWNEQFF